The 21 T cell receptor beta chains below come from one sample, sequenced in a study of identical twins. TCRdb fed the 5' RACE reads into MiXCR, producing one record per CDR3 protein. This sample has about 1.7 million distinct CDR3 sequences; 25% to 35% occur once, and the top ten carry 0.27%. The sample taken for sequencing was cord blood. The receptors stem from a newborn girl in good health.

As regards this clonotype: Mismatch with germline at one junction end may stem from a read error. This chain links TRBV6-2 or TRBV6-3 with TRBJ1-2, with D possibly TRBD1 on 6 matching bases. Germline loops: CDR1 MNHEY, CDR2 SVGEGT. There are 13 residues in the CDR3. The CDR3 DNA sequence: TGTGCCAGCAGGATGGGACACACCTATTGCTACACCTTC. This sequence encodes CASRMGHTYCYTF.

On this clonotype itself: A read error may produce the germline difference seen at one junction end. The J gene is TRBJ1-2, the V gene TRBV5-1; weak D call: TRBD1 (6 bases). CDR3 length: 14 amino acids. Germline V gene data show CDR1 as SGHRS and CDR2 as YFSETQ. The CDR3, as DNA: TGCGCCAGCAGCTTGGACAGGGAGATAGATGGTTACACCTTC. It is translated as CASSLDREIDGYTF. Based on the CDR3 plus reference TRBV5-1 and TRBJ1-2, the full variable domain is KAGVTQTPRYLIKTRGQQVTLSCSPISGHRSVSWYQQTPGQGLQFLFEYFSETQRNKGNFPGRFSGRQFSNSRSEMNVSTLELGDSALYLCASSLDREIDGYTFGSGTRLTVV.

The J gene is TRBJ1-4, the V gene TRBV20-1, with 8 nucleotides matching TRBD1. CDR3 length: 15 amino acids. Germline loops: CDR1 DFQATT, CDR2 SNEGSKA (reference sequence). The junction had 11 bases not matched to a gene; V was cut back by 5 bases and J by 6 bases. The CDR3 region is CSAPRPGGGYEKLFF. Here the CDR3 DNA reads TGCAGTGCTCCTCGCCCAGGGGGCGGATATGAAAAACTGTTTTTT.

This clonotype was picked up a small number of times. V usage is TRBV6-5 and J usage is TRBJ2-3, with 7 bases lining up with TRBD2. Germline values: CDR1 MNHEY, CDR2 SVGAGI. Trimming took 0 bases from V and 0 from J; bases not matched to a gene: 15. This CDR3 is built from 20 residues. The CDR3 bases are TGTGCCAGCAGTTACTCGATACCCCTCGCTGCGGGGGAGAGCACAGATACGCAGTATTTT. Translation gives CASSYSIPLAAGESTDTQYF.

J is TRBJ1-2 and V is TRBV20-1, with D unclear. Trimming removed 3 bases from V and 5 bases from J, with 13 bases in between. The CDR3 is 13 amino acids. Germline CDR1 is DFQATT and CDR2 is SNEGSKA (reference sequence). CDR3 protein: CSARNGFGYGYTF. CDR3 DNA sequence: TGCAGTGCTAGGAATGGGTTTGGATATGGCTACACCTTC.

The table lists this clonotype with a few counts. The chain recombines TRBV30 with TRBJ2-1, with TRBD2 matching over 8 bases. The germline V gene encodes CDR1 GTSNPN and CDR2 SVGIG (reference sequence). The CDR3 runs 11 residues. V was clipped by 2 bases and J by 15 bases; unmatched bases: 6. CDR3 DNA: TGTGCCTGGAGTACCGGGACTAGGTGGTTCTTC. Amino acid sequence: CAWSTGTRWFF.

V gene TRBV27 combines with J gene TRBJ2-1, with TRBD2 matching 9 bases. The tail of the sequence fits TRBJ2-7 better, so the J call may be wrong. The CDR3 consists of 17 residues. The germline V gene has CDR1 MNHEY and CDR2 SMNVEV (reference sequence). CDR3 loop: CASSLPRGSGRNNEQYF. DNA of the CDR3: TGTGCCAGCAGTTTACCGCGGGGTAGCGGGAGAAACAATGAGCAGTACTTC.

The gene calls are TRBV20-1 and TRBJ2-7, with D perhaps matching TRBD2 (5 bases). The CDR3 sequence is 10 residues long. V shed 7 bases and J shed 6 bases, with 10 bases lying between them. Germline CDR1 is DFQATT and CDR2 is SNEGSKA (reference sequence). CDR3 DNA: TGCAGTGGGGGTCGGGGCGAGCAGTACTTC. Its translation: CSGGRGEQYF.

The CDR3 reads CSARAPDRENTGELFF. The CDR3, as DNA: TGCAGTGCTAGAGCCCCGGACAGGGAAAACACCGGGGAGCTGTTTTTT. The genes are TRBV20-1 and TRBJ2-2, with TRBD1 matching over 8 bases. This CDR3 contains 16 residues. J lost 2 bases, V lost 1 base, and 6 bases had no gene match. Germline CDR1 and CDR2: DFQATT and SNEGSKA (reference sequence).

The V and J genes are TRBV2 and TRBJ2-1; 7 bases are a match to TRBD2. The V gene's germline CDR1 is SNHLY and CDR2 FYNNEI. V shed 7 bases, J shed 9 bases, and the junction held 21 bases outside the gene matches. The CDR3 has 17 residues. CDR3 in amino acids: CASIRTRLGVGSGEQFF. CDR3 nucleotides: TGTGCCAGCATTCGGACTAGATTGGGGGTCGGTTCCGGTGAGCAGTTCTTC.

The chain links TRBV20-1 to TRBJ2-5, with 12 bases matching TRBD2. With V trimmed by 2 bases and J by 5 bases, 9 bases remained unmatched. This CDR3 region has 16 residues. From germline, CDR1 is DFQATT and CDR2 SNEGSKA (reference sequence). CDR3 amino acids: CSARSPTSGRSETQYF. The CDR3 coding sequence is TGCAGTGCTAGATCCCCAACTAGCGGGAGGAGCGAGACCCAGTACTTC.

The V gene is TRBV6-6, the J gene TRBJ2-5; 8 nucleotides match TRBD1. V trimming: 4 bases; J trimming: 4 bases; junction bases outside the gene matches: 11. CDR3 size: 16 residues. Germline V gene data show CDR1 as MNHNY and CDR2 as SVGAGI (reference sequence). CDR3 coding DNA: TGTGCCAGCAGTTTGTCTCAGGGGGCCTTGGGAGAGACCCAGTACTTC. It is translated as CASSLSQGALGETQYF.

In the case of this clonotype: The junction departs from the called germline gene at one end, perhaps through a read error. The CDR3 DNA reads as TGCAGCGTTGGGGCCCCTAGCGGGGCCAACTACAATGAGCGGTTCTTC. Translation: CSVGAPSGANYNERFF. V gene TRBV29-1 combines with J gene TRBJ2-1, with 9 bases matching TRBD2. CDR3 length: 16 amino acids. Germline loops: CDR1 SQVTM, CDR2 ANQGSEA.

The V gene is TRBV7-2, the J gene TRBJ2-7, with TRBD1 identical over 9 bases. CDR1 and CDR2 (germline): SGHTA, FQGNSA. V shed 2 bases, J shed 2 bases, and the junction held 7 bases outside the gene matches. The CDR3 consists of 16 residues. The DNA of the CDR3 is TGTGCCAGCAGCTTAAAGATCACAGGGGGCGCCTACGAGCAGTACTTC. Translation: CASSLKITGGAYEQYF.

The sample holds a few counts of this clonotype. The rearrangement uses TRBV21-1 and TRBJ1-6. TRBV21-1 counts as a pseudogene. This CDR3 region has 16 residues. The CDR3 reads CASSKPDAVGHSPLHF. The CDR3 DNA reads TGTGCCAGCAGCAAGCCGGATGCAGTTGGACATTCACCCCTCCACTTT.

This clonotype was recorded a few times. V and J are TRBV10-2 and TRBJ2-1, with TRBD2 identical over 10 bases. V shed 0 bases, J shed 8 bases, and the junction held 4 bases outside the gene matches. CDR1 is WSHSY and CDR2 is SAAADI in the germline V gene. The CDR3 is 15 residues long. CDR3 in DNA: TGCGCCAGCAGTGAGTCGAGCGGGGGGGCCGATGAGCAGTTCTTC. Protein product: CASSESSGGADEQFF.

This clonotype was counted many times. The chain has TRBV13 and TRBJ2-3; 12 bases match TRBD2. CDR1 and CDR2 from the germline V gene are PRHDT and FYEKMQ (reference sequence). J was trimmed by 2 bases and V by 5 bases; bases with no gene match: 8. CDR3 length equals 17 residues. CDR3 region: CASSPMTSGSATDTQYF. CDR3 DNA sequence: TGTGCCAGCAGCCCGATGACTAGCGGGAGCGCCACAGATACGCAGTATTTT.

The chain recombines TRBV5-1 with TRBJ1-2; 8 bases line up with TRBD1. The length of the CDR3 is 17 residues. Unmatched junction bases numbered 7, after V lost 0 bases and J lost 0 bases. Germline CDR1 reads SGHRS; CDR2 reads YFSETQ. The CDR3 protein is CASSLDPRGPANYGYTF. The DNA of the CDR3 is TGCGCCAGCAGCTTGGATCCCAGGGGGCCAGCTAACTATGGCTACACCTTC.

This clonotype turned up a few times. V usage is TRBV27 and J usage is TRBJ2-5; 8 positions match TRBD2. The closer fit of TRBJ2-7 to the DNA end suggests the J call may be wrong. Germline CDR1 is MNHEY and CDR2 is SMNVEV (reference sequence). The CDR3 totals 14 residues. In DNA form, the CDR3 reads TGTGCCAGCAGTCCGCAACTAGCGGTCGACGAGCAGTACTTC. This sequence encodes CASSPQLAVDEQYF.

The table lists this clonotype with a few counts. The rearrangement joins TRBV7-8 to TRBJ2-5; D call uncertain. Looked up from germline, CDR1 is SGHVS and CDR2 is FQNEAQ. The CDR3 has 12 amino acids. Trimming took 1 base from V and 6 from J, leaving 6 bases between them. The CDR3 loop reads CASSLVPQTQYF. The CDR3 bases are TGTGCCAGCAGCTTAGTTCCGCAGACCCAGTACTTC.

CDR3 in DNA: TGTGCCAGCAGCAGGGGAACCGGGACTAGCGAGAATGAGCAGTACTTC. The encoded protein is CASSRGTGTSENEQYF. The J gene is TRBJ2-5, the V gene TRBV21-1; the D segment call TRBD2 is taken from the table without a DNA check. TRBV21-1 is an annotated pseudogene. The CDR3 consists of 16 residues.